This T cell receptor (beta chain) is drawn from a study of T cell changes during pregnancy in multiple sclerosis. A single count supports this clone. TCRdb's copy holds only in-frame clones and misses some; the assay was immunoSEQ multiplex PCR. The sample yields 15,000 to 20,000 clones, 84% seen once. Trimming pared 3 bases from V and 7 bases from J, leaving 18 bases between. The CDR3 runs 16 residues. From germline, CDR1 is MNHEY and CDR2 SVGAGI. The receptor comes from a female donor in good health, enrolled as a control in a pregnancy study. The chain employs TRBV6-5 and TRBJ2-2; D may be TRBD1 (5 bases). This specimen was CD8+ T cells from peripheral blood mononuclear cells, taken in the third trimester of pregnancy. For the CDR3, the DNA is TGTGCCAGCAGTTATAGCTTCGCAGGGATGGGCGGGGAGCTGTTTTTT. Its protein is CASSYSFAGMGGELFF.